This TCR beta chain was identified in a study of blood T cells in healthy people across ages. For the study at large: About one barcoded beta molecule per two T cells came from capture by template switching. General study results and limits: In long-lived donors, naive CD4+ cell counts and diversity exceeded those of aged donors. Any changes in expanded clonotypes were possibly confounded, as donor CMV status remained unknown.

Concerning this clonotype itself: What it recognizes is unknown.

The germline V gene encodes CDR1 MNHEY and CDR2 SVGAGI. V dropped 0 bases and J dropped 4 bases, with 16 bases sitting between them. The CDR3 is 17 residues long. Primed by a sample-barcoded 5' primer and a J-beta primer mix, a second PCR proceeded for about 6 to 12 cycles. Using its own MiXCR run on the 5' RACE reads, TCRdb lists one record per CDR3 protein. The sample has roughly 1.9 million distinct CDR3 sequences, roughly two fifths seen once; the top ten hold roughly 23%. This clonotype was sampled from a human donor in good health. The source material was blood. V usage is TRBV6-5 and J usage is TRBJ1-5; D unclear. The CDR3 bases are TGTGCCAGCAGTTACTCGGCCTCGAGGCAGACGAATCAGCCCCAGCATTTT. Protein sequence: CASSYSASRQTNQPQHF.